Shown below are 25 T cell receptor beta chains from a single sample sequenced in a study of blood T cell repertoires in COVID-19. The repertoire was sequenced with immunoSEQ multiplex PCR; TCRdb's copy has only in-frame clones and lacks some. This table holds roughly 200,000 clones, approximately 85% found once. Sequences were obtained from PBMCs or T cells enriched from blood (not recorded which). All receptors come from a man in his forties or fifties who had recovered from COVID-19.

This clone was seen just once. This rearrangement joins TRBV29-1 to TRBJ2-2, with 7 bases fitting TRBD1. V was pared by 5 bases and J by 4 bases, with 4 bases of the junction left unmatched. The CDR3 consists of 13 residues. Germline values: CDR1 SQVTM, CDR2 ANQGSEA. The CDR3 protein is CSVPDRVTGELFF. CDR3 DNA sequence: TGCAGCGTTCCCGACAGGGTCACCGGGGAGCTGTTTTTT.

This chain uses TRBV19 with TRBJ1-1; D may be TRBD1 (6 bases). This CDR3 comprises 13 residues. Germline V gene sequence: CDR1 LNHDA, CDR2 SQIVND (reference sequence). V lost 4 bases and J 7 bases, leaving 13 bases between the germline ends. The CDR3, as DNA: TGTGCCAGTAGTAACCAGGGGATTGGTGAAGCTTTCTTT. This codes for CASSNQGIGEAFF.

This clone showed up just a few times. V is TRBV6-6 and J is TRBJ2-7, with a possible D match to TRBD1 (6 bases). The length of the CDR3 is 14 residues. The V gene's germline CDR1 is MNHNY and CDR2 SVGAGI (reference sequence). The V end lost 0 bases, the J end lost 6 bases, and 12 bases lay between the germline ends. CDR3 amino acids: CASSYSIGGSEQYV. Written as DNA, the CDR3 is TGTGCCAGCAGTTACTCGATAGGGGGATCCGAGCAGTACGTC.

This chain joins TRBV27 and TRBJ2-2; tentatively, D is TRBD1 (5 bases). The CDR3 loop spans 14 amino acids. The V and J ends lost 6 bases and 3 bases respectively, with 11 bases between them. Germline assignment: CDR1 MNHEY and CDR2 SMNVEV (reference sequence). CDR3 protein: CASSPSGYTGELFF. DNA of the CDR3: TGTGCCAGCAGCCCCTCAGGGTACACCGGGGAGCTGTTTTTT.

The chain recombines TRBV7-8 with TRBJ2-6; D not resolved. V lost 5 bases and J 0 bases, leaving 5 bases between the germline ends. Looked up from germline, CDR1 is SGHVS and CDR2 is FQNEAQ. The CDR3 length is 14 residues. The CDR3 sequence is CASSANSGANVLTF. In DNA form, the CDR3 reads TGTGCCAGCAGCGCGAACTCTGGGGCCAACGTCCTGACTTTC.

CDR3 nucleotides: TGCGCCAGCAGTGAGTCGACAGCAACTAATGAAAAACTGTTTTTT. Encoded protein: CASSESTATNEKLFF. This sequence joins TRBV10-2 and TRBJ1-4; a possible D gene is TRBD1 (5 bases). The ends were cut back, 0 bases at V and 0 bases at J, with 5 bases in the middle. This CDR3 has 15 amino acids. Per germline, CDR1 WSHSY and CDR2 SAAADI.

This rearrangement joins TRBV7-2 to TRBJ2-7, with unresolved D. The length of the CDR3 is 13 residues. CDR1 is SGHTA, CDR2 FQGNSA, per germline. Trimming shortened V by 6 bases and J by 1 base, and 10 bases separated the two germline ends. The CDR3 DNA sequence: TGTGCCAGCAGTCCAAGCCCATCCTACGAGCAGTACTTC. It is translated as CASSPSPSYEQYF.

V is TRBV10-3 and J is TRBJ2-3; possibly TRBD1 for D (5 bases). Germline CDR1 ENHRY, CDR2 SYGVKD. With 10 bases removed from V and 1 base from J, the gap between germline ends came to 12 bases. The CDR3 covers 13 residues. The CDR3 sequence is CATTGPRTDTQYF. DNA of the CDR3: TGTGCCACCACAGGCCCCCGCACAGATACGCAGTATTTT.

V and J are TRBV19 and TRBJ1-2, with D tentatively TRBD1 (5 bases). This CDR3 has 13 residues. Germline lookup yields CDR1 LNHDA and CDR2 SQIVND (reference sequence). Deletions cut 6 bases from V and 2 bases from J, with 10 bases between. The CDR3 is CASRWQGNYGYTF. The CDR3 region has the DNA TGTGCCAGTAGGTGGCAGGGAAACTATGGCTACACCTTC.

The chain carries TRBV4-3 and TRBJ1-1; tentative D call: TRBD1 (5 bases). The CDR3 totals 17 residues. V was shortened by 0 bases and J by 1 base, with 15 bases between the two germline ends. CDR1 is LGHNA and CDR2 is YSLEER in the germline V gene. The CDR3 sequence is CASSQDLMGEGNTEAFF. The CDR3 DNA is TGCGCCAGCAGCCAAGATCTTATGGGGGAGGGGAACACTGAAGCTTTCTTT.

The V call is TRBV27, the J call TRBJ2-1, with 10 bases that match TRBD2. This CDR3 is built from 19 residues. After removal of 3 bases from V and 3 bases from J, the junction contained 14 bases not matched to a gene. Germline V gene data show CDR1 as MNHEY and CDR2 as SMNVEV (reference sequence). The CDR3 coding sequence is TGTGCCAGCAGTTTTGCCACCCTAGGACTAGCGGCAGACTACAATGAGCAGTTCTTC. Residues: CASSFATLGLAADYNEQFF.

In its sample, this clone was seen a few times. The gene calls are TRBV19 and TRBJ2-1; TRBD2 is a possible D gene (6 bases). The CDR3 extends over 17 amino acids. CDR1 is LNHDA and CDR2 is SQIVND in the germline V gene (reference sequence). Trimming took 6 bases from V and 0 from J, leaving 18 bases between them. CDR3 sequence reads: CASRSIGGNSSYNEQFF. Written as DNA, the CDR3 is TGTGCCAGTAGGAGTATTGGAGGGAATAGCTCCTACAATGAGCAGTTCTTC.

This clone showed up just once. This chain's CDR3 is CASSTVVPYEQYV. The CDR3 coding sequence is TGTGCCAGCAGCACAGTGGTCCCCTACGAGCAGTACGTC. V and J are TRBV2 and TRBJ2-7; no definite D call. This CDR3 comprises 13 residues. Per germline, CDR1 SNHLY and CDR2 FYNNEI. The V and J ends lost 6 bases and 2 bases respectively, with 11 bases between them.

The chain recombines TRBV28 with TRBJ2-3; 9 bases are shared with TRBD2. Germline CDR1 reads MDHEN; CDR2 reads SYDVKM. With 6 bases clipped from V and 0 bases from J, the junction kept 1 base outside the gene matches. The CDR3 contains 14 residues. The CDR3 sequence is CASSLAGSTDTQYF. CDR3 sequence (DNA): TGTGCCAGCAGCCTAGCGGGGAGCACAGATACGCAGTATTTT. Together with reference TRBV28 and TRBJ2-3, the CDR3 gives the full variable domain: DVKVTQSSRYLVKRTGEKVFLECVQDMDHENMFWYRQDPGLGLRLIYFSYDVKMKEKGDIPEGYSVSREKKERFSLILESASTNQTSMYLCASSLAGSTDTQYFGPGTRLTVL.

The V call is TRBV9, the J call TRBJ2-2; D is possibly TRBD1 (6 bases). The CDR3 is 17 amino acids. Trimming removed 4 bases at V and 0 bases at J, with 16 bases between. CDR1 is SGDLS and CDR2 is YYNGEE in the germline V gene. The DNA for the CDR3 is TGTGCCAGCAGCACCTCGCAGGGGACCTCGAACACCGGGGAGCTGTTTTTT. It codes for CASSTSQGTSNTGELFF.

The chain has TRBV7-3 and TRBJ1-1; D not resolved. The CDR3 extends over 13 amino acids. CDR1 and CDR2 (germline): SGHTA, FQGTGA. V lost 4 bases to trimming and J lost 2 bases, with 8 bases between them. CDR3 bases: TGTGCCAGCAGCTCTCAGGAAAACACTGAAGCTTTCTTT. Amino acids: CASSSQENTEAFF.

The CDR3 spells CASNSGEAGRETQYF. CDR3 DNA sequence: TGTGCCAGTAATTCCGGAGAAGCGGGCCGGGAGACCCAGTACTTC. The chain combines TRBV19 with TRBJ2-5; possibly TRBD2 for D (6 bases). The CDR3 is 15 amino acids. Germline CDR1 and CDR2: LNHDA and SQIVND (reference sequence). Trimming removed 7 bases from V and 5 bases from J, with 20 bases in between.

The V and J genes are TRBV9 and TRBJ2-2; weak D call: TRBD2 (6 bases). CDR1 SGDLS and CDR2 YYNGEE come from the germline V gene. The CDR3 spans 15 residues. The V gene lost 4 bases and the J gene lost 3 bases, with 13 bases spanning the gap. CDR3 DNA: TGTGCCAGCAGCACCACGGGAGCAGACACCGGGGAGCTGTTTTTT. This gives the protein CASSTTGADTGELFF.

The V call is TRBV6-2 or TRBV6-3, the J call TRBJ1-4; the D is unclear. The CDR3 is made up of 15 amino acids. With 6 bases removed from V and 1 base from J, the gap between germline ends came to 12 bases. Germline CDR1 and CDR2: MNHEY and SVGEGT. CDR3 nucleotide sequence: TGTGCCAGCAGCCAGCAGAGGGTAACTAATGAAAAACTGTTTTTT. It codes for CASSQQRVTNEKLFF.

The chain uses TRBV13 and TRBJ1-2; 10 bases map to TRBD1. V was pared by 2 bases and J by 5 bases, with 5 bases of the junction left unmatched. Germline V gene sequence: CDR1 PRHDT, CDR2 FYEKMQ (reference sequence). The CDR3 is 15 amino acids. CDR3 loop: CASSLWTGGAYGYTF. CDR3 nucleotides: TGTGCCAGCAGCTTATGGACAGGGGGAGCATATGGCTACACCTTC. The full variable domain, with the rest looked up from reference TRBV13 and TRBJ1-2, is AAGVIQSPRHLIKEKRETATLKCYPIPRHDTVYWYQQGPGQDPQFLISFYEKMQSDKGSIPDRFSAQQFSDYHSELNMSSLELGDSALYFCASSLWTGGAYGYTFGSGTRLTVV.

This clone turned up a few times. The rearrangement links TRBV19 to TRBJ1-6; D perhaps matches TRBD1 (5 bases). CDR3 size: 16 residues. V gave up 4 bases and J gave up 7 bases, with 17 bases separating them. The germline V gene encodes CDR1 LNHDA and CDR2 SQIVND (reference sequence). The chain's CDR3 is CASSNQKKGLNSPLHF. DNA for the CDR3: TGTGCCAGTAGTAATCAGAAAAAGGGGCTCAATTCACCCCTCCACTTT.

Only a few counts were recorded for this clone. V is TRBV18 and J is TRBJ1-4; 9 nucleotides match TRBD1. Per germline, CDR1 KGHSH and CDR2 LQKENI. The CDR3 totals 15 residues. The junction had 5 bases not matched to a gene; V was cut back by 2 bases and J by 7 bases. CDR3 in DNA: TGTGCCAGCTCACCAAATACAGGGGGCGGTGAAAAACTGTTTTTT. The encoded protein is CASSPNTGGGEKLFF.

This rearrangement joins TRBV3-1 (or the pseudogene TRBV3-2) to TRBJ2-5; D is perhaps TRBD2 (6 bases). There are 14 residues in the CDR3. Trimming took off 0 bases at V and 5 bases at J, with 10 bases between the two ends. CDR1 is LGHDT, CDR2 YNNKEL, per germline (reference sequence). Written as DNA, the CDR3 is TGTGCCAGCAGCCAAGATTGGCTAGCGGAGACCCAGTACTTC. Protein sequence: CASSQDWLAETQYF.

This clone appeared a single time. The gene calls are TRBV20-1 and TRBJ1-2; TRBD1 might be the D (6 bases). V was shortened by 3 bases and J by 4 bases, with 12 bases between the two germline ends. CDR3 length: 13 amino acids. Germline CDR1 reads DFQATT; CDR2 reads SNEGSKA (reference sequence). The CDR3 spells CSASDTGSYGYTF. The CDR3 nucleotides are TGCAGTGCTAGTGATACAGGGTCCTATGGCTACACCTTC.

The CDR3 region is CASSLSVTTLRRPNEKLFF. The CDR3 DNA is TGTGCCAGCAGCTTGAGCGTGACGACCCTTCGCCGACCGAATGAAAAACTGTTTTTT. The V call is TRBV6-2 or TRBV6-3, the J call TRBJ1-4; D is undetermined. The germline CDR1 and CDR2 sequences are MNHEY and SVGEGT. V shed 6 bases and J shed 5 bases, with 28 bases lying between them. There are 19 residues in the CDR3.